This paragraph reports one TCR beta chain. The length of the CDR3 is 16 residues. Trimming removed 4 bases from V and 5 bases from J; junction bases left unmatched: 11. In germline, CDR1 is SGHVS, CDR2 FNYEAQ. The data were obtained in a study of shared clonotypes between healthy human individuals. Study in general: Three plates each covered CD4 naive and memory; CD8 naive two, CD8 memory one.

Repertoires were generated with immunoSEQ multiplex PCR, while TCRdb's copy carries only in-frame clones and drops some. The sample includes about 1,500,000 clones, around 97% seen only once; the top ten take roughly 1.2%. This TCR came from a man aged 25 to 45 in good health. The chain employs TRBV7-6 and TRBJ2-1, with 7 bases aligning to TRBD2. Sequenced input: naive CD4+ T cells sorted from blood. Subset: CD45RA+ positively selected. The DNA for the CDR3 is TGTGCCAGCAGCTCCCGGGTGGGGCGGGAGCACAATGAGCAGTTCTTC. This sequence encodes CASSSRVGREHNEQFF.